A selection of T cell receptor beta chains follows, all from one sample in a study of blood T cells in healthy people across ages. TCRdb ran MiXCR on the 5' RACE reads and lists one entry per CDR3 protein. The sample has about 1.5 million distinct CDR3 sequences, about 43% seen once; the top ten hold roughly 7.9%. Sequenced input: blood. The receptors originated from a woman aged 18-29 years in good health. Both conserved end residues are part of each CDR3. The order of the fields is D gene, V gene, J gene, clone size, CDR3 protein. The D gene is left open where the match is weak. The size field is filled for only some rows; it gives once, few, many or a size class.

d_call: .
v_call: TRBV6-1
j_call: TRBJ2-1
clone_size: .
cdr3_aa: CASSGRLVAYNEQFF

d_call: TRBD1
v_call: TRBV3-1
j_call: TRBJ2-3
clone_size: few
cdr3_aa: CASSQAYRGSTDTQYF

d_call: .
v_call: TRBV10-2
j_call: TRBJ1-2
clone_size: few
cdr3_aa: CASSEFRSNYGYTF

d_call: TRBD2
v_call: TRBV12-3/TRBV12-4
j_call: TRBJ2-3
clone_size: .
cdr3_aa: CASRPETSGRTDTQYF

d_call: .
v_call: TRBV2
j_call: TRBJ1-1
clone_size: .
cdr3_aa: CASSEEGPNTEAFF

d_call: TRBD2
v_call: TRBV29-1
j_call: TRBJ2-3
clone_size: few
cdr3_aa: CSVEGRGGTDTQYF

d_call: TRBD1
v_call: TRBV10-3
j_call: TRBJ2-7
clone_size: few
cdr3_aa: CATSPRDSSYEQYF

d_call: TRBD2
v_call: TRBV7-3
j_call: TRBJ2-5
clone_size: few
cdr3_aa: CASSTGGRETQYF

d_call: .
v_call: TRBV7-9
j_call: TRBJ2-7
clone_size: .
cdr3_aa: CASSDLQGTEQYF

d_call: TRBD2
v_call: TRBV24-1
j_call: TRBJ2-1
clone_size: .
cdr3_aa: CATSIAGSSYNEQFF

d_call: .
v_call: TRBV5-6
j_call: TRBJ2-3
clone_size: .
cdr3_aa: CASSFRGLQGDTQYF

d_call: .
v_call: TRBV29-1
j_call: TRBJ2-1
clone_size: .
cdr3_aa: CSVVPGNNNEQFF

d_call: .
v_call: TRBV7-6
j_call: TRBJ2-7
clone_size: .
cdr3_aa: CASSQDTSSNEQYF

d_call: TRBD2
v_call: TRBV30
j_call: TRBJ2-7
clone_size: .
cdr3_aa: CAWSAGLGSYEQYF

d_call: .
v_call: TRBV7-2
j_call: TRBJ2-2
clone_size: .
cdr3_aa: CASSFDYGGLFF

d_call: TRBD2
v_call: TRBV7-3
j_call: TRBJ2-3
clone_size: many
cdr3_aa: CASSSGTSGGPQYF

d_call: .
v_call: TRBV2
j_call: TRBJ2-7
clone_size: .
cdr3_aa: CASRPGPTYEQYF

d_call: TRBD1
v_call: TRBV6-5
j_call: TRBJ2-1
clone_size: few
cdr3_aa: CASSLDRAHEQFF

d_call: .
v_call: TRBV6-6
j_call: TRBJ1-2
clone_size: .
cdr3_aa: CASSYSPVRGPYGYTF

d_call: TRBD2
v_call: TRBV27
j_call: TRBJ2-3
clone_size: many
cdr3_aa: CASSLLRGGTDTQYF

d_call: TRBD2
v_call: TRBV12-3/TRBV12-4
j_call: TRBJ2-3
clone_size: .
cdr3_aa: CASSLLAVPSTDTQYF

d_call: .
v_call: TRBV5-1
j_call: TRBJ2-7
clone_size: few
cdr3_aa: CASSIGSGVPSSYEQYF

d_call: TRBD2
v_call: TRBV11-2
j_call: TRBJ2-1
clone_size: .
cdr3_aa: CASSPVKLAGPYNEQFF

d_call: .
v_call: TRBV3-1
j_call: TRBJ2-7
clone_size: few
cdr3_aa: CASSHRGGGPSYEQYF

d_call: TRBD2
v_call: TRBV6-6
j_call: TRBJ2-2
clone_size: .
cdr3_aa: CASSRSAGVSTGELFF

d_call: .
v_call: TRBV5-1
j_call: TRBJ2-3
clone_size: .
cdr3_aa: CASSPGGEGYTQYF